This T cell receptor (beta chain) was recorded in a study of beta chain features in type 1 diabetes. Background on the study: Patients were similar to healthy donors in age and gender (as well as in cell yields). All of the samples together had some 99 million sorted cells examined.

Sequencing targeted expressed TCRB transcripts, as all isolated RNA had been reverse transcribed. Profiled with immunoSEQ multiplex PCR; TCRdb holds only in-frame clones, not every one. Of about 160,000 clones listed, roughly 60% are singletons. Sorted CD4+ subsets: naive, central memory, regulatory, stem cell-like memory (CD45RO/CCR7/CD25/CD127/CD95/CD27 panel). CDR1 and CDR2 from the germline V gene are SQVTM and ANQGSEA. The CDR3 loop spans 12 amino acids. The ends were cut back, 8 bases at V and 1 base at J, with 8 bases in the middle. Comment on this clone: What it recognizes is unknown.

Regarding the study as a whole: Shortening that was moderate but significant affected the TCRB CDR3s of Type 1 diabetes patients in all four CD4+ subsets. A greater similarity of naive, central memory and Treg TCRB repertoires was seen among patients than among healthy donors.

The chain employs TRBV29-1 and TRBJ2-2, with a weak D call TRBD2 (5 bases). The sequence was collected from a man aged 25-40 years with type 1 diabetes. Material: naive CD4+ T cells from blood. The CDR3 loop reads CSSRGNTGELFF. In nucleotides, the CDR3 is TGCAGCTCCCGGGGGAACACCGGGGAGCTGTTTTTT.